This T cell receptor (beta chain) emerged from a study of STAT5B mutations in CD4+ large granular lymphocyte leukemia. Original methodology: Productive clonotypes were detectable down to 2.59 x 10-5 frequency. TCRdb keeps only in-frame clones here, not all; method: immunoSEQ multiplex PCR. That table is the source of V, J and clone size, and D and trimming were worked out from the DNA. Of about 38,000 clones listed, around 85% are singletons. Study-wide findings and caveats: Roughly a quarter of private leukemic clonotypes occurred rarely in other patients' non-leukemic repertoires.

Remarks on this clone: The antigen is undetermined.

The CDR3 covers 16 residues. The germline V and J ends were trimmed by 1 base and 4 bases, with 11 bases remaining between them. The germline CDR1 and CDR2 sequences are KGHSH and LQKENI. Input material: CD4+ T cells from blood buffy coats. This clonotype was sampled from a human donor in good health. V is TRBV18 and J is TRBJ2-6; D is possibly TRBD1 or TRBD2 (6 bases each). The CDR3 coding sequence is TGTGCCAGCTCACCACGGGGGGCGAACGGGGCCAACGTCCTGACTTTC. Translated: CASSPRGANGANVLTF.